Included here is one TCR beta chain sequence, with context. Amplification yielded TCR beta CDR3 regions, with RNA transcripts as the source. When the TCR CDR3 underwent first-round RT-PCR, the HTBI primer set was used. TCRdb used MiXCR to reprocess the multiplex PCR reads, holding one entry per CDR3 protein. The data show 500,000 to 600,000 distinct CDR3 sequences, 16% seen once. The sample is drawn from a study of T cells in Graves' hyperthyroidism and ophthalmopathy. The V gene's germline CDR1 is SEHNR and CDR2 FQNEAQ (reference sequence). CDR3 size: 12 residues. The V end lost 3 bases, the J end lost 5 bases, and 7 bases lay between the germline ends.

The chain uses TRBV7-9 and TRBJ2-5, with no clear D. What was sequenced was blood. The receptor's source is a woman aged 18-35 years with Graves' hyperthyroidism. The CDR3 DNA follows: TGTGCCAGCAGCTTTATTCGCGAGACCCAGTACTTC. Protein sequence: CASSFIRETQYF.